This T cell receptor (beta chain) was sequenced in a study of identical twins. From germline, CDR1 is DFQATT and CDR2 SNEGSKA (reference sequence). The CDR3 covers 14 residues. V lost 2 bases to trimming and J lost 6 bases, with 13 bases between them. TCRdb re-called the 5' RACE reads with MiXCR, one entry per CDR3 protein. The sample consists of about 790,000 distinct CDR3 sequences, roughly 18% of them appearing once. A further study also used this sample, focusing on T cells expressing NK-cell markers.

J is TRBJ2-2 and V is TRBV20-1, with a possible D match to TRBD2 (7 bases). This TCR was sampled from a woman under 30 in good health. The sample consisted of PBMCs. CDR3 DNA: TGCAGTGCTAGATACCGGGGGGCCGCCGGGGAGCTGTTTTTT. Amino acids: CSARYRGAAGELFF.